The 21 T cell receptor beta chains presented below share a single source sample, sequenced in a study of cytomegalovirus exposure and HLA in healthy donors. The PCR had 60 Vbeta and 13 Jbeta primers. Libraries were prepared by immunoSEQ multiplex PCR; TCRdb keeps only in-frame clonotypes and omits some of them. The sample holds about 130,000 clones, approximately 75% seen once. Specimen: PBMCs. The receptors originated from a woman between 50 and 59 years old in good health and CMV-seronegative.

This clone was seen just once. The J gene is TRBJ2-7, the V gene TRBV2; D not resolved. Germline V gene sequence: CDR1 SNHLY, CDR2 FYNNEI. This CDR3 has 12 residues. V gave up 5 bases and J gave up 0 bases, with 5 bases separating them. The CDR3 loop is CASSPGSYEQYF. For the CDR3, the DNA is TGTGCCAGCAGTCCAGGCTCCTACGAGCAGTACTTC.

The rearrangement links TRBV19 to TRBJ1-2; 9 nucleotides align to TRBD1. There are 15 residues in the CDR3. CDR1 is LNHDA and CDR2 is SQIVND in the germline V gene (reference sequence). Trimming cost V 4 bases and J 2 bases; bases outside gene matches: 5. The CDR3 spells CASSTGTGSNYGYTF. The CDR3 region has the DNA TGTGCCAGTAGTACCGGGACAGGGTCCAACTATGGCTACACCTTC.

The chain combines TRBV7-2 with TRBJ2-2; 7 bases agree with TRBD2. There are 15 residues in the CDR3. Trimming removed 5 bases from V and 3 bases from J; junction bases left unmatched: 6. Germline-derived CDR1 and CDR2 are SGHTA and FQGNSA. The CDR3 nucleotides read TGTGCCAGCAGCCAAGGGACTACCTACACCGGGGAGCTGTTTTTT. Protein: CASSQGTTYTGELFF.

The chain recombines TRBV4-3 with TRBJ2-1, with TRBD1 matching 7 bases. CDR1 is LGHNA, CDR2 YSLEER, per germline. V shed 1 base and J 8 bases; nucleotides not matched to a gene: 5. This CDR3 region has 14 residues. DNA of the CDR3: TGCGCCAGCAGCCAAGGACAGGGTGGGGATGAGCAGTTCTTC. Its translation is CASSQGQGGDEQFF.

V is TRBV6-5 and J is TRBJ2-1; D is possibly TRBD2 (6 bases). The CDR3 has 13 residues. V dropped 6 bases and J dropped 5 bases, with 11 bases sitting between them. CDR1 and CDR2 (germline): MNHEY, SVGAGI. DNA of the CDR3: TGTGCCAGCAGCCGGGACTTACACAATGAGCAGTTCTTC. It codes for CASSRDLHNEQFF.

The chain employs TRBV19 and TRBJ1-5, with D perhaps matching TRBD1 (5 bases). With 3 bases removed from V and 5 bases from J, the gap between germline ends came to 23 bases. Looked up from germline, CDR1 is LNHDA and CDR2 is SQIVND (reference sequence). The CDR3 sequence is 18 residues long. The chain's CDR3 is CASSIRADIVSGHQPQHF. Here the CDR3 DNA reads TGTGCCAGTAGTATTCGGGCGGACATAGTCTCTGGGCATCAGCCCCAGCATTTT.

This chain uses TRBV7-3 with TRBJ2-1; 12 bases are shared with TRBD2. J was trimmed by 6 bases and V by 0 bases; bases with no gene match: 3. CDR3 length equals 16 residues. From germline, CDR1 is SGHTA and CDR2 FQGTGA. In DNA, the CDR3 is TGTGCCAGCAGCTTAACCCAACTAGCGGGGGGCAATGAGCAGTTCTTC. Amino acids: CASSLTQLAGGNEQFF.

This chain connects TRBV27 to TRBJ2-1; 8 nucleotides match TRBD1. CDR3 size: 16 residues. V dropped 2 bases and J dropped 3; count of bases not matched to a gene: 6. Germline assignment: CDR1 MNHEY and CDR2 SMNVEV (reference sequence). The CDR3 is CASSLDRGTGYNEQFF. The CDR3 nucleotides read TGTGCCAGCAGTTTAGACAGGGGTACAGGCTACAATGAGCAGTTCTTC.

The chain links TRBV28 to TRBJ1-2; D not resolved. Germline V gives CDR1 MDHEN, CDR2 SYDVKM. CDR3 size: 14 residues. Trimming removed 5 bases at V and 4 bases at J, with 14 bases between. CDR3 nucleotide sequence: TGTGCCAGCAGTACATACACAGCTTTCTATGGCTACACCTTC. Translation: CASSTYTAFYGYTF.

This chain joins TRBV6-1 and TRBJ2-3; D is uncertain. Deletions cut 1 base from V and 1 base from J, with 15 bases between. Germline V gene data show CDR1 as MNHNS and CDR2 as SASEGT. This CDR3 has 17 residues. CDR3 in DNA: TGTGCCAGCAGTGAAGGACTCAGTATACCTGGCACAGATACGCAGTATTTT. It encodes CASSEGLSIPGTDTQYF.

This clone was counted a single time. This chain connects TRBV4-1 to TRBJ1-4; a possible D gene is TRBD1 (6 bases). The CDR3 is 15 amino acids. CDR1 is MGHRA and CDR2 is YSYEKL in the germline V gene. V lost 1 base, J lost 5 bases, and 11 bases lay in between. Here the CDR3 DNA reads TGCGCCAGCAGCCAAGTGGTCAGGGGAAATGAAAAACTGTTTTTT. Its translation is CASSQVVRGNEKLFF.

The chain combines TRBV6-1 with TRBJ1-3; the match to TRBD1 covers 8 bases. Germline values: CDR1 MNHNS, CDR2 SASEGT. The CDR3 runs to 18 residues. After removal of 4 bases from V and 4 bases from J, the junction contained 15 bases not matched to a gene. The CDR3 region is CASSGLRPGQDPGNTIYF. The CDR3 region has the DNA TGTGCCAGCAGTGGGCTGCGCCCGGGACAGGATCCGGGAAACACCATATATTTT.

J is TRBJ2-2 and V is TRBV18; no reliable D call. With 5 bases removed from V and 0 bases from J, the gap between germline ends came to 7 bases. CDR1 is KGHSH and CDR2 is LQKENI in the germline V gene. There are 14 residues in the CDR3. The chain's CDR3 is CASSVQSNTGELFF. CDR3 DNA sequence: TGTGCCAGCTCAGTACAGTCGAACACCGGGGAGCTGTTTTTT.

The CDR3 nucleotides are TGTGCCAGTAGTATCTCGGCTAGCGGGAGTTACGAGCAGTACTTC. Encoded protein: CASSISASGSYEQYF. J is TRBJ2-7 and V is TRBV19; 10 nucleotides align to TRBD2. V shed 3 bases, J shed 4 bases, and the junction held 6 bases outside the gene matches. The CDR3 length is 15 residues. Germline CDR1 reads LNHDA; CDR2 reads SQIVND (reference sequence).

This clone was seen a handful of times. The V and J genes are TRBV5-6 and TRBJ2-1; 8 bases fit TRBD1. Germline CDR1 is SGHDT and CDR2 is YYEEEE. This CDR3 region has 17 residues. V lost 5 bases and J lost 4; bases outside the gene matches: 14. The CDR3 reads CASSSARGRGSYNEQFF. In DNA, the CDR3 is TGTGCCAGCAGTTCCGCCAGGGGGCGTGGGAGTTACAATGAGCAGTTCTTC.

The CDR3 DNA sequence: TGCAGCGCCCACCTACAGGGGGCGTCGAATGAAAAACTGTTTTTT. Translating it yields CSAHLQGASNEKLFF. The chain links TRBV29-1 to TRBJ1-4; TRBD1 agrees at 9 bases. Germline V gene data show CDR1 as SQVTM and CDR2 as ANQGSEA. This CDR3 region has 15 residues. The J segment lost 5 bases and the V segment lost 7 bases, leaving 11 bases of the junction unmatched.

The chain is built from TRBV19 and TRBJ1-5; weak D call: TRBD1 (5 bases). The germline CDR1 and CDR2 sequences are LNHDA and SQIVND (reference sequence). The CDR3 consists of 14 residues. The ends were cut back, 6 bases at V and 4 bases at J, with 13 bases in the middle. The CDR3 here is CASRSGGGNQPQHF. As DNA, the CDR3 is TGTGCCAGTAGATCGGGGGGGGGAAATCAGCCCCAGCATTTT. The variable domain in full, with the rest retrieved from reference TRBV19 and TRBJ1-5, is DGGITQSPKYLFRKEGQNVTLSCEQNLNHDAMYWYRQDPGQGLRLIYYSQIVNDFQKGDIAEGYSVSREKKESFPLTVTSAQKNPTAFYLCASRSGGGNQPQHFGDGTRLSIL.

The V call is TRBV7-8, the J call TRBJ1-4, with 9 bases fitting TRBD1. This CDR3 is 17 amino acids long. Germline V gene data show CDR1 as SGHVS and CDR2 as FQNEAQ. Germline trimming cut 0 bases from V and 8 bases from J; bases unmatched to any gene: 10. The CDR3 DNA reads TGTGCCAGCAGCTTAGCGGGGGGACAGGGAAGTAGGGAAAAACTGTTTTTT. Protein: CASSLAGGQGSREKLFF.

The chain couples TRBV19 to TRBJ2-3; 8 bases agree with TRBD2. This CDR3 has 16 amino acids. Germline assignment: CDR1 LNHDA and CDR2 SQIVND (reference sequence). V lost 7 bases to trimming and J lost 5 bases; unmatched junction nucleotides: 14. CDR3 DNA sequence: TGTGCCAGTACTCCCGGGGGGGCAGGTGGGAAAGATACGCAGTATTTT. Its translation is CASTPGGAGGKDTQYF.

The V call is TRBV6-5, the J call TRBJ2-2; TRBD1 matches 11 bases. The CDR3 has 15 residues. Germline trimming cut 3 bases from V and 6 bases from J; bases unmatched to any gene: 3. Germline loops: CDR1 MNHEY, CDR2 SVGAGI. The CDR3 sequence is CASSYGTGGSGELFF. The CDR3 coding sequence is TGTGCCAGCAGTTATGGGACAGGGGGGTCCGGGGAGCTGTTTTTT.

This chain uses TRBV25-1 with TRBJ2-1; 7 bases match TRBD2. Germline CDR1 and CDR2: MGHDK and SYGVNS. This CDR3 is 16 amino acids long. The V segment lost 1 base and the J segment 5 bases; nucleotides outside the gene matches: 8. The CDR3: CASSEWGGGPHNEQFF. Here the CDR3 DNA reads TGTGCCAGCAGTGAATGGGGGGGAGGGCCACACAATGAGCAGTTCTTC.